The present T cell receptor (beta chain) was sequenced within a study of blood T cells in healthy people across ages. The germline gives CDR1 SEHNR, CDR2 FQNEAQ (reference sequence). The germline V and J ends were trimmed by 5 bases and 1 base, with 16 bases remaining between them. The CDR3 runs to 16 residues. This clonotype was picked up a small number of times. Together with a sample-barcoded 5' primer, a J-beta primer mix was included in a second PCR lasting about 6 to 12 cycles. TCRdb reanalysed the 5' RACE reads using MiXCR and keeps one entry per CDR3 protein. Among approximately 1.5 million distinct CDR3 sequences listed, roughly 32% were seen once.

Material for sequencing was blood. The genes are TRBV7-9 and TRBJ2-3, with a weak D call TRBD1 (6 bases). The TCR comes from a woman between 25 and 40 years old in good health. In nucleotides, the CDR3 is TGTGCCAGCAGCCCTAGTGGTGGGGGCGGCACAGATACGCAGTATTTT. It codes for CASSPSGGGGTDTQYF.